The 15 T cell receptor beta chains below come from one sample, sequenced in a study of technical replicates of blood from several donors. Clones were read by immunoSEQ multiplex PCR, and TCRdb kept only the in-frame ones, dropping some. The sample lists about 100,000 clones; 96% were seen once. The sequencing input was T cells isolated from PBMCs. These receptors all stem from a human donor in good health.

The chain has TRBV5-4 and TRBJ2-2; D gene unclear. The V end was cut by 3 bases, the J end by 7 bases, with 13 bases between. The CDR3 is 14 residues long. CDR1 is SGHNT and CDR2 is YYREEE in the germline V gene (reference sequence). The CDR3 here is CASSSFDLGGELFF. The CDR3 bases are TGTGCCAGCAGCTCCTTTGACTTGGGCGGGGAGCTGTTTTTT.

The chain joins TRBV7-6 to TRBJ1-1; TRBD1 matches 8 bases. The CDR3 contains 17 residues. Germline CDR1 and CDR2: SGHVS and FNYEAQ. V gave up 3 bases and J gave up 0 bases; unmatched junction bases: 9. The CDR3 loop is CASSLAGTGTMNTEAFF. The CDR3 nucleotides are TGTGCCAGCAGCTTGGCCGGGACAGGCACCATGAACACTGAAGCTTTCTTT.

This CDR3 is CASMHRGRGYEQYF. DNA for the CDR3: TGCGCCAGCATGCACAGGGGTAGAGGTTACGAGCAGTACTTC. The chain has TRBV10-1 and TRBJ2-7; 7 bases map to TRBD1. V shed 7 bases and J 4 bases; nucleotides not matched to a gene: 10. The CDR3 is 14 residues long. Germline assignment: CDR1 WNHNN and CDR2 SYGVQD (reference sequence).

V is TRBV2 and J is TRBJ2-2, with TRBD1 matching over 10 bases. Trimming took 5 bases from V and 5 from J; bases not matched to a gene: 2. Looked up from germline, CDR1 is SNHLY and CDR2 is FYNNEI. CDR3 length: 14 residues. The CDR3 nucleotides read TGTGCCAGCAGTCGACAGGGGGCGACCGGGGAGCTGTTTTTT. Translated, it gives CASSRQGATGELFF.

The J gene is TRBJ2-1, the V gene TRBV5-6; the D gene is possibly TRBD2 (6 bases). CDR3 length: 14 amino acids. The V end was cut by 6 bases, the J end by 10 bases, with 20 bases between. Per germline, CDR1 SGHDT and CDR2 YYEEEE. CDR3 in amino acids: CASTRGTAWLEQFF. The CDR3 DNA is TGTGCCAGCACCCGTGGGACTGCATGGCTGGAGCAGTTCTTC.

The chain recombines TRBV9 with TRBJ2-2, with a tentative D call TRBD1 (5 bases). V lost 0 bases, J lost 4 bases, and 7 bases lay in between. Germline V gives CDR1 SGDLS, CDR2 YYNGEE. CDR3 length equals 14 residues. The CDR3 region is CASSVGRGTGELFF. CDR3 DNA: TGTGCCAGCAGCGTAGGAAGGGGCACCGGGGAGCTGTTTTTT. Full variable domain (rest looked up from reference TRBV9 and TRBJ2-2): DSGVTQTPKHLITATGQRVTLRCSPRSGDLSVYWYQQSLDQGLQFLIQYYNGEERAKGNILERFSAQQFPDLHSELNLSSLELGDSALYFCASSVGRGTGELFFGEGSRLTVL.

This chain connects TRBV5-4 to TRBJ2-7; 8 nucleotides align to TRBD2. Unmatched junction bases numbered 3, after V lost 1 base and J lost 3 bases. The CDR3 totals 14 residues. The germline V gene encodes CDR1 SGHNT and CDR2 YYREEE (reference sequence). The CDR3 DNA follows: TGTGCCAGCAGCTTGAGGGGGACTAGCTACGAGCAGTACTTC. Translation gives CASSLRGTSYEQYF.

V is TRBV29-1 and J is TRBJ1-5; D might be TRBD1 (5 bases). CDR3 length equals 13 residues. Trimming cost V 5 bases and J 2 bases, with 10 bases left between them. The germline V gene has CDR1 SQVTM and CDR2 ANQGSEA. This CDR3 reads CSVRGGGNQPQHF. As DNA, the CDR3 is TGCAGCGTTCGGGGAGGGGGCAATCAGCCCCAGCATTTT.

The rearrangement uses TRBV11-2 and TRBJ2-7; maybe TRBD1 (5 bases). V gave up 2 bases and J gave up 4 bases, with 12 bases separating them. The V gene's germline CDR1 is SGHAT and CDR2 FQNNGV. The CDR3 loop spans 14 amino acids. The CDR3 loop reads CASSLSRGSYEQYF. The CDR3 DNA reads TGTGCCAGCAGCTTATCAAGGGGATCTTACGAGCAGTACTTC.

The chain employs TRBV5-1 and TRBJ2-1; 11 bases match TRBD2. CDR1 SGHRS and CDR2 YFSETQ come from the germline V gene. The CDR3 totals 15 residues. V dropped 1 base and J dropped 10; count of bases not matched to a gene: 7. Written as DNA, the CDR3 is TGCGCCAGCAGCTTGAATAGCGGGAGGGCCCAGGAGCAGTTCTTC. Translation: CASSLNSGRAQEQFF.

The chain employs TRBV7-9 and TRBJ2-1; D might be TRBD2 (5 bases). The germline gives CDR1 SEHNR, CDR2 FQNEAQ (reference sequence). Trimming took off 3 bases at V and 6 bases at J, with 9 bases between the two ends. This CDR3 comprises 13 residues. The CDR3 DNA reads TGTGCCAGCAGCTTCCCGAGCGGCAATGAGCAGTTCTTC. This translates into CASSFPSGNEQFF.

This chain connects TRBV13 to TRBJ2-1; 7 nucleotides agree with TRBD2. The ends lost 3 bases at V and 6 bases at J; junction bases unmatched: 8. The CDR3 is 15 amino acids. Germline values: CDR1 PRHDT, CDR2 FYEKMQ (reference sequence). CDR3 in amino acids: CASSFSGFPGNEQFF. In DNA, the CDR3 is TGTGCCAGCAGCTTTAGCGGGTTCCCCGGCAATGAGCAGTTCTTC.

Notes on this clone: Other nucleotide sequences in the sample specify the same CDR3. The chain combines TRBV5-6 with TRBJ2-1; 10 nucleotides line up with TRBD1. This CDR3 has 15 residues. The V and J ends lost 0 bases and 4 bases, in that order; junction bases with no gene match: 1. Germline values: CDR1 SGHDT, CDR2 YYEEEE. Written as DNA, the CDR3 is TGTGCCAGCAGCTTGGGACAGGGGGCTTACAATGAGCAGTTCTTC. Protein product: CASSLGQGAYNEQFF.

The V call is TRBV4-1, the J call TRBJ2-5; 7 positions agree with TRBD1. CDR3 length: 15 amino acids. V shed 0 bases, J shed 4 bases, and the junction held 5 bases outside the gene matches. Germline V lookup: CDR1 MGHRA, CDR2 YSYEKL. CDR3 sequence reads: CASSQEVGGGETQYF. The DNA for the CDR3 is TGCGCCAGCAGCCAAGAGGTAGGGGGCGGAGAGACCCAGTACTTC.

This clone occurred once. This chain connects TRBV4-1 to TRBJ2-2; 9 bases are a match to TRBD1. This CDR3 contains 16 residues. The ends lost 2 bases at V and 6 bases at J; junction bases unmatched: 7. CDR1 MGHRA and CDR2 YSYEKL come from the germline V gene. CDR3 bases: TGCGCCAGCAGCCAACCCGGGACAGGGCTGGCCGGGGAGCTGTTTTTT. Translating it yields CASSQPGTGLAGELFF.